These 24 T cell receptor beta chains were sequenced from one sample in a study of T cell repertoires in cytomegalovirus infection. TCRdb reprocessed the reads via MiXCR and lists one record per CDR3 protein. The table records around 180,000 distinct CDR3 sequences, about 28% of them present only once. Sequenced material: PBMCs. Receptors were obtained from a human donor in good health (CMV status not recorded). Some clones in this sample may be carry-over from other donors' samples.

The chain recombines TRBV7-2 with TRBJ1-2, with D possibly being TRBD1 (6 bases). The germline V gene encodes CDR1 SGHTA and CDR2 FQGNSA. Trimming cost V 2 bases and J 8 bases, with 18 bases left between them. The CDR3 covers 15 residues. For the CDR3, the DNA is TGTGCCAGCAGCTTATCGACAGGTGGTTTAGGAGGCTACACCTTC. Translating it yields CASSLSTGGLGGYTF. Full variable domain (missing parts from reference TRBV7-2 and TRBJ1-2): GAGVSQSPSNKVTEKGKDVELRCDPISGHTALYWYRQSLGQGLEFLIYFQGNSAPDKSGLPSDRFSAERTGGSVSTLTIQRTQQEDSAVYLCASSLSTGGLGGYTFGSGTRLTVV.

The chain links TRBV7-6 to TRBJ2-3; no firm D call. This CDR3 is 17 amino acids long. Germline V gene data show CDR1 as SGHVS and CDR2 as FNYEAQ. V lost 2 bases and J lost 2, with 17 bases in between. CDR3 residues: CASSLRAETYNTDTQYF. In DNA, the CDR3 is TGTGCCAGCAGCTTACGCGCAGAGACGTACAACACAGATACGCAGTATTTT.

V is TRBV7-6 and J is TRBJ2-7; TRBD1 aligns across 7 bases. This CDR3 has 15 residues. Trimming took 1 base from V and 2 from J; bases not matched to a gene: 5. The germline CDR1 and CDR2 sequences are SGHVS and FNYEAQ. The CDR3 loop reads CASSLDDRATYEQYF. CDR3 bases: TGTGCCAGCAGCTTAGACGACAGGGCCACCTACGAGCAGTACTTC.

Notes on this clonotype: The junction differs from germline at one of its ends, possibly a read error. The chain's CDR3 is CDSSPPGLASDTQSF. DNA for the CDR3: TGTGACAGCAGCCCGCCGGGACTAGCGTCAGATACGCAGTCTTTT. The rearrangement joins TRBV7-2 to TRBJ2-3; 10 bases align to TRBD2. CDR3 length: 15 amino acids. Germline CDR1 SGHTA, CDR2 FQGNSA.

Remarks on this clonotype: This could be a read error, since a much larger clone is one nucleotide away. The chain links TRBV7-2 to TRBJ2-5; 14 nucleotides align to TRBD2. CDR3 size: 16 residues. Germline CDR1 reads SGHTA; CDR2 reads FQGNSA. In nucleotides, the CDR3 is TGTGCCATCAGCTTGTCGACTAGCGGGGGGGAAGAGACCCAGTACTTC. Protein: CAISLSTSGGEETQYF.

This sequence joins TRBV29-1 and TRBJ1-2; 8 bases map to TRBD1. Trimming took 2 bases from V and 5 from J; bases not matched to a gene: 10. CDR1 and CDR2 from the germline V gene are SQVTM and ANQGSEA. This CDR3 has 15 amino acids. The CDR3 protein is CSVEIGLRGRYGYTF. CDR3 bases: TGCAGCGTTGAAATTGGGCTCAGGGGGCGTTATGGCTACACCTTC.

This clonotype came up a few times. This chain uses TRBV20-1 with TRBJ1-1; 7 bases line up with TRBD1. The J segment lost 0 bases and the V segment lost 1 base, leaving 5 bases of the junction unmatched. The germline V gene has CDR1 DFQATT and CDR2 SNEGSKA (reference sequence). The CDR3 contains 15 residues. Written as DNA, the CDR3 is TGCAGTGCTAGAGGAACAGGGGCGATGAACACTGAAGCTTTCTTT. Encoded protein: CSARGTGAMNTEAFF.

The chain is built from TRBV20-1 and TRBJ2-3, with D uncertain. The ends were cut back, 0 bases at V and 3 bases at J, with 7 bases in the middle. Germline CDR1 DFQATT, CDR2 SNEGSKA (reference sequence). The CDR3 sequence is 13 residues long. CDR3 bases: TGCAGTGCTAGAGAGAGCCCGACAGATACGCAGTATTTT. It codes for CSARESPTDTQYF.

This clonotype turned up a few times. The rearrangement joins TRBV7-2 to TRBJ1-6; D is unclear. The ends were cut back, 2 bases at V and 9 bases at J, with 8 bases in the middle. The germline gives CDR1 SGHTA, CDR2 FQGNSA. The CDR3 sequence is 13 residues long. CDR3 in amino acids: CASSLRLRSPLHF. Here the CDR3 DNA reads TGTGCCAGCAGCTTAAGACTCCGTTCACCCCTCCACTTT.

Concerning this clonotype itself: This may be a read error, as it is one base from a much larger clone. The rearrangement joins TRBV7-6 to TRBJ1-2; D is ambiguous. The CDR3 has 12 residues. The germline CDR1 and CDR2 sequences are SGHVS and FNYEAQ. The CDR3 bases are TGTTCCAGCAGCAACGCCGAGCGGGGCTACACCTTC. Amino acids: CSSSNAERGYTF.

This clonotype has a count of ten or more. The chain recombines TRBV7-8 with TRBJ2-1; 8 bases map to TRBD2. The V gene's germline CDR1 is SGHVS and CDR2 FQNEAQ. This CDR3 is 18 amino acids long. V shed 4 bases, J shed 5 bases, and the junction held 16 bases outside the gene matches. The CDR3 region has the DNA TGTGCCAGCAGCTCAGCAGGGGCGGGGGGCCTAGCCCACAATGAGCAGTTCTTC. It is translated as CASSSAGAGGLAHNEQFF.

This clonotype was detected many times. V and J are TRBV12-3 or TRBV12-4 and TRBJ2-5; 8 bases match TRBD2. Unmatched junction bases numbered 9, after V lost 5 bases and J lost 1 base. The CDR3 totals 16 residues. The DNA of the CDR3 is TGTGCCAGCAGTCCAACGGGAGCGGGAGCCCAAGAGACCCAGTACTTC. This encodes CASSPTGAGAQETQYF.

The V call is TRBV5-4, the J call TRBJ1-1; unclear D gene. The CDR3 sequence is 13 residues long. Germline loops: CDR1 SGHNT, CDR2 YYREEE (reference sequence). Trimming removed 6 bases from V and 5 bases from J, with 14 bases in between. The chain's CDR3 is CASILAPGTEAFF. DNA of the CDR3: TGTGCCAGCATTCTAGCCCCGGGAACTGAAGCTTTCTTT.

This clonotype showed up just a few times. V is TRBV5-1 and J is TRBJ1-1; possibly TRBD1 for D (5 bases). Trimming removed 1 base from V and 1 base from J, with 14 bases in between. The CDR3 sequence is 16 residues long. The germline V gene encodes CDR1 SGHRS and CDR2 YFSETQ. The CDR3 bases are TGCGCCAGCAGCTTGTGGGGCCTCAGAAAGAACACTGAAGCTTTCTTT. This sequence encodes CASSLWGLRKNTEAFF.

Comments on this clonotype: A junction end diverges from the germline sequence, so it may reflect a read error. CDR3 sequence (DNA): TGTGCCAGCACCCGCGGTGAAGCGCCAGGTCCTGAATGGTTC. Residues: CASTRGEAPGPEWF. This chain joins TRBV6-6 and TRBJ1-2; D not resolved. The CDR3 extends over 14 amino acids. The germline CDR1 and CDR2 sequences are MNHNY and SVGAGI (reference sequence).

There are many counts of this clonotype. The gene calls are TRBV7-2 and TRBJ2-7; 7 bases match TRBD2. The CDR3 spans 16 residues. Germline CDR1 is SGHTA and CDR2 is FQGNSA. After removal of 0 bases from V and 4 bases from J, the junction contained 9 bases not matched to a gene. CDR3 coding DNA: TGTGCCAGCAGCTTAGCGTCGGGACTACCTGGATACGAGCAGTACTTC. Translation gives CASSLASGLPGYEQYF.

This clonotype was seen only a few times. The chain recombines TRBV6-5 with TRBJ2-5, with D tentatively TRBD1 or TRBD2 (6 bases each). The CDR3 loop spans 15 amino acids. The V gene's germline CDR1 is MNHEY and CDR2 SVGAGI. V lost 1 base, J lost 1 base, and 10 bases lay in between. CDR3 sequence: CASSYWGARQETQYF. The CDR3 DNA sequence: TGTGCCAGCAGTTACTGGGGGGCACGCCAAGAGACCCAGTACTTC.

A few counts support this clonotype. The chain recombines TRBV2 with TRBJ1-6; tentatively, D is TRBD1 (6 bases). The CDR3 runs to 16 residues. Germline CDR1 and CDR2: SNHLY and FYNNEI. V lost 5 bases and J 2 bases, leaving 13 bases between the germline ends. This chain's CDR3 is CASSPRGAPYNSPLHF. CDR3 sequence (DNA): TGTGCCAGCAGTCCAAGGGGGGCACCCTATAATTCACCCCTCCACTTT.

This chain uses TRBV2 with TRBJ2-3, with 9 bases lining up with TRBD1. Germline V lookup: CDR1 SNHLY, CDR2 FYNNEI. The CDR3 is 15 amino acids. With V trimmed by 11 bases and J by 1 base, 10 bases remained unmatched. The CDR3 here is CAGGTGIIGTDTQYF. CDR3 nucleotides: TGTGCCGGGGGGACAGGGATAATCGGCACAGATACGCAGTATTTT.

DNA of the CDR3: TGCAGTGCCAAGAGAAGCTCTGGAAACACCATATATTTT. The encoded protein is CSAKRSSGNTIYF. The chain has TRBV20-1 and TRBJ1-3, with D unclear. Germline lookup yields CDR1 DFQATT and CDR2 SNEGSKA (reference sequence). CDR3 length: 13 residues. V was clipped by 6 bases and J by 0 bases, with 9 bases between them.

CDR3 DNA sequence: TGTGCCAGCAGCCAACAGGCCGAGGATGAGCAGTTCTTC. This translates into CASSQQAEDEQFF. The chain has TRBV7-3 and TRBJ2-1; D may be TRBD1 (5 bases). The CDR3 runs 13 residues. CDR1 is SGHTA, CDR2 FQGTGA, per germline. V lost 5 bases and J lost 8, with 13 bases in between.

This clonotype was recorded many times. The gene calls are TRBV7-2 and TRBJ1-6; D is perhaps TRBD1 (5 bases). Trimming removed 1 base from V and 7 bases from J, with 11 bases in between. CDR3 length: 15 residues. Germline loops: CDR1 SGHTA, CDR2 FQGNSA. Written as DNA, the CDR3 is TGTGCCAGCAGCTTAGAAGGCCAGGGAAATTCACCCCTCCACTTT. Amino acids: CASSLEGQGNSPLHF.

In its sample, this clonotype was seen a few times. The CDR3, as DNA: TGTGCCAGCAGCCCCGGGGGCCCTGGAGCTTTCTTT. This codes for CASSPGGPGAFF. V gene TRBV2 combines with J gene TRBJ1-1, with D perhaps matching TRBD1 (6 bases). V gave up 6 bases and J gave up 10 bases, with 15 bases separating them. This CDR3 spans 12 amino acids. Germline assignment: CDR1 SNHLY and CDR2 FYNNEI.

This clonotype was detected only a few times. This rearrangement joins TRBV7-8 to TRBJ1-4, with 8 bases aligning to TRBD1. V trimming: 4 bases; J trimming: 2 bases; junction bases outside the gene matches: 15. Germline V gives CDR1 SGHVS, CDR2 FQNEAQ. The CDR3 extends over 19 amino acids. CDR3 region: CASSSVPRGPLETNEKLFF. In DNA form, the CDR3 reads TGTGCCAGCAGCTCGGTACCCAGGGGGCCGCTAGAGACTAATGAAAAACTGTTTTTT.